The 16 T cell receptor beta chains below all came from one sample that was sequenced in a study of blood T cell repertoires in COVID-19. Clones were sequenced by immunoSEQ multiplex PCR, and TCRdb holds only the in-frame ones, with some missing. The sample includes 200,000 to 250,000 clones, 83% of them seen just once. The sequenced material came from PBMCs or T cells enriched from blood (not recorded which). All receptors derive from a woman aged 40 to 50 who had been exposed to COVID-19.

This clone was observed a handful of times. This chain's CDR3 is CASSSTRGGGNNEQFF. The CDR3 DNA sequence: TGTGCCAGCAGCTCCACCCGTGGCGGGGGGAACAATGAGCAGTTCTTC. The chain joins TRBV9 to TRBJ2-1; TRBD2 agrees at 8 bases. Per germline, CDR1 SGDLS and CDR2 YYNGEE. This CDR3 has 16 amino acids. V shed 4 bases and J 5 bases; nucleotides not matched to a gene: 11.

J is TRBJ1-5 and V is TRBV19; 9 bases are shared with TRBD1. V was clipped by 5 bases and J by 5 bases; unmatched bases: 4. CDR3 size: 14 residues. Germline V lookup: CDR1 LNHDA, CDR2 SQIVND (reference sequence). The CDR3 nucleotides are TGTGCCAGTAGTGGGACAGGGAGTCATCAGCCCCAGCATTTT. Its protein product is CASSGTGSHQPQHF. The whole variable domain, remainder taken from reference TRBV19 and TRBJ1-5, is DGGITQSPKYLFRKEGQNVTLSCEQNLNHDAMYWYRQDPGQGLRLIYYSQIVNDFQKGDIAEGYSVSREKKESFPLTVTSAQKNPTAFYLCASSGTGSHQPQHFGDGTRLSIL.

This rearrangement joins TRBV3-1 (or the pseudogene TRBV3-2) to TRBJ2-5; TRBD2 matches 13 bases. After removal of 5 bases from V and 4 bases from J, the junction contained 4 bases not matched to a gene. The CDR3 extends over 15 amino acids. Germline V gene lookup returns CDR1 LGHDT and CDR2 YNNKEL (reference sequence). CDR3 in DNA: TGTGCCAGCAGCGATAGGACTAGCGGGGGAGAGACCCAGTACTTC. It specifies CASSDRTSGGETQYF.

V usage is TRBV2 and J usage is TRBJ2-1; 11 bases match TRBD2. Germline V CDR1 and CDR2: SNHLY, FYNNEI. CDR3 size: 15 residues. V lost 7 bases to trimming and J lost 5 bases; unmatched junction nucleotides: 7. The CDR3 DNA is TGTGCCAGCAACATGGGACTAGCGGAGAACAATGAGCAGTTCTTC. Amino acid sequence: CASNMGLAENNEQFF. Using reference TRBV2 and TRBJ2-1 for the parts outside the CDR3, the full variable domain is EPEVTQTPSHQVTQMGQEVILRCVPISNHLYFYWYRQILGQKVEFLVSFYNNEISEKSEIFDDQFSVERPDGSNFTLKIRSTKLEDSAMYFCASNMGLAENNEQFFGPGTRLTVL.

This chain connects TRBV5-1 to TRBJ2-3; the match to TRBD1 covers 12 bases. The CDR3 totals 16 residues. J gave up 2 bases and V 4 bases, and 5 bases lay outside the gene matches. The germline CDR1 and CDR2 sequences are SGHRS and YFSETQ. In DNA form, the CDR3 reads TGCGCCAGCAGCCCGGGGGACAGGGGGCCCACAGATACGCAGTATTTT. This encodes CASSPGDRGPTDTQYF.

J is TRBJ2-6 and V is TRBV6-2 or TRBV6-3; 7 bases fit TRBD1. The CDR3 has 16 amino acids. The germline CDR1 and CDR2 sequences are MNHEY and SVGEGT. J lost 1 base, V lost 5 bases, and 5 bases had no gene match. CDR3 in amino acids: CASSPTGESGANVLTF. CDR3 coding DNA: TGTGCCAGCAGTCCCACAGGGGAATCTGGGGCCAACGTCCTGACTTTC.

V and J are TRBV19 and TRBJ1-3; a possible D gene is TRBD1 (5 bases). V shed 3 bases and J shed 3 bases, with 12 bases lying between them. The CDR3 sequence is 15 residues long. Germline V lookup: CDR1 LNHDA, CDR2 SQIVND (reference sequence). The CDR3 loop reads CASSMGRDSGNTIYF. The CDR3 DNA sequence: TGTGCCAGTAGTATGGGCAGAGACAGTGGAAACACCATATATTTT.

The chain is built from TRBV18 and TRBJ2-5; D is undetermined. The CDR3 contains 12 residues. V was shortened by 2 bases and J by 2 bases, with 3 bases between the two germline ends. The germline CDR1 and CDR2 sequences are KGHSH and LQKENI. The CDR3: CASSPEQETQYF. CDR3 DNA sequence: TGTGCCAGCTCACCAGAGCAAGAGACCCAGTACTTC.

As DNA, the CDR3 is TGTGCCTGGGCGGGAACGCAGAGTAATGGCTACACCTTC. This encodes CAWAGTQSNGYTF. V and J are TRBV30 and TRBJ1-2, with D uncertain. This CDR3 contains 13 residues. Germline V gene lookup returns CDR1 GTSNPN and CDR2 SVGIG (reference sequence). Trimming removed 5 bases at V and 6 bases at J, with 16 bases between. Together with reference TRBV30 and TRBJ1-2, the CDR3 gives the full variable domain: SQTIHQWPATLVQPVGSPLSLECTVEGTSNPNLYWYRQAAGRGLQLLFYSVGIGQISSEVPQNLSASRPQDRQFILSSKKLLLSDSGFYLCAWAGTQSNGYTFGSGTRLTVV.

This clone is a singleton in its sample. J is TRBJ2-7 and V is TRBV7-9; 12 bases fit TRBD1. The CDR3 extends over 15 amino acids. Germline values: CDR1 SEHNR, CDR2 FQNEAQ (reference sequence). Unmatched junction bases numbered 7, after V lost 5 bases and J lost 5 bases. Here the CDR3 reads CASSPKGTGGHEQYF. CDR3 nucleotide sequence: TGTGCCAGCAGCCCCAAGGGGACAGGGGGCCACGAGCAGTACTTC.

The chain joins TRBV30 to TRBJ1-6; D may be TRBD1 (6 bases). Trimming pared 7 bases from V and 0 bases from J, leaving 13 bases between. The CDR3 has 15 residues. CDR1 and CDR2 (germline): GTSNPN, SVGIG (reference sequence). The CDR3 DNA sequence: TGTGCCTTTTTAAGGGGGAGCTCCTATAATTCACCCCTCCACTTT. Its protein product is CAFLRGSSYNSPLHF. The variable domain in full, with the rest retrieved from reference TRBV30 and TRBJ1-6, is SQTIHQWPATLVQPVGSPLSLECTVEGTSNPNLYWYRQAAGRGLQLLFYSVGIGQISSEVPQNLSASRPQDRQFILSSKKLLLSDSGFYLCAFLRGSSYNSPLHFGNGTRLTVT.

The CDR3 DNA is TGTGCCATCAGTGAGTCGAGTGGACAGGGGGTTCCAGATACGCAGTATTTT. This translates into CAISESSGQGVPDTQYF. The chain links TRBV10-3 to TRBJ2-3; 10 nucleotides align to TRBD1. Germline V lookup: CDR1 ENHRY, CDR2 SYGVKD. The V segment lost 0 bases and the J segment 4 bases; nucleotides outside the gene matches: 7. The CDR3 has 17 residues.

The CDR3 reads CASRDSPQGRYNSPLHF. The CDR3 DNA follows: TGTGCCAGCAGAGATTCCCCACAGGGGCGGTATAATTCACCCCTCCACTTT. The chain employs TRBV7-8 and TRBJ1-6; 7 bases are shared with TRBD1. CDR1 SGHVS and CDR2 FQNEAQ come from the germline V gene. V was clipped by 6 bases and J by 4 bases; unmatched bases: 12. The CDR3 spans 17 residues.

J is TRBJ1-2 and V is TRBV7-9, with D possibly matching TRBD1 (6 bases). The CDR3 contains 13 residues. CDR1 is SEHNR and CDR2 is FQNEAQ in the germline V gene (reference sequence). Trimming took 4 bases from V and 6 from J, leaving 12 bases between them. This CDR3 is CASSSDRLDGYTF. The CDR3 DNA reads TGTGCCAGCAGCTCCGACAGGCTGGATGGCTACACCTTC. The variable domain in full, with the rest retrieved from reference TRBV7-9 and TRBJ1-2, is DTGVSQNPRHKITKRGQNVTFRCDPISEHNRLYWYRQTLGQGPEFLTYFQNEAQLEKSRLLSDRFSAERPKGSFSTLEIQRTEQGDSAMYLCASSSDRLDGYTFGSGTRLTVV.

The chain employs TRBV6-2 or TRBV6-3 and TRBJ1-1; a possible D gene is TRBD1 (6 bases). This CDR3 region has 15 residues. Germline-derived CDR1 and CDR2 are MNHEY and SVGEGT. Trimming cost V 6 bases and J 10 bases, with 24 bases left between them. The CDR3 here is CASSGDNGYRRGAFF. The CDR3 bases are TGTGCCAGCAGCGGGGACAACGGGTACCGGAGAGGAGCTTTCTTT.

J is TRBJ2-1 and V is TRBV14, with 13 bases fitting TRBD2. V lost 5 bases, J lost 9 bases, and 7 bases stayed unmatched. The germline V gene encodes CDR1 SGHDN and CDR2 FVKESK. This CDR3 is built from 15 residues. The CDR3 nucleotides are TGTGCCAGCAGCAGGGAACTAGCGGGGGGGGCTGAGCAGTTCTTC. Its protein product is CASSRELAGGAEQFF.